This TCR beta chain was identified during a study of T cell changes during pregnancy in multiple sclerosis (dated by TCRdb to the late 2010s). For the wider study: The study looked at changes in the T cell repertoire across pregnancy in women with multiple sclerosis.

Receptors were amplified or captured by the immunoSEQ multiplex PCR assay. TCRdb provides this immuneACCESS table in a form limited to in-frame rearrangements. Some clones are lacking; in checked studies, under half of them reflect an unresolved V gene, and why the rest are absent is not known. The sample table contains roughly 39,000 clones; only one count was recorded for more than 75% of them. In total, the top ten clones hold about 1.5% of the sample. In regard to this clone: The antigen it recognizes is unknown. Germline and junction disagree at one end, which may indicate a read error.

The CDR3 numbers 11 residues from cysteine through phenylalanine. The sequence is cut down to CDR3 DNA, 33 bases in frame from base 1. The germline V gene sets CDR1 to SGHDN and CDR2 to FVKESK. Material for sequencing was PBMCs (not recorded whether the cells were cultured). The origin of this receptor is a female donor with multiple sclerosis, enrolled in a pregnancy study. The rearrangement combines TRBV14 with TRBJ2-3; no D gene is confidently identified. Read as DNA, the sequence is TGTGCCAGCAGCCAAGATGGCGAGCGCGTTTTT. This sequence encodes CASSQDGERVF. Supplemented by the reference TRBV14 and TRBJ2-3 proteins around the CDR3, the complete variable domain is EAGVTQFPSHSVIEKGQTVTLRCDPISGHDNLYWYRRVMGKEIKFLLHFVKESKQDESGMPNNRFLAERTGGTYSTLKVQPAELEDSGVYFCASSQDGERVFGPGTRLTVL.